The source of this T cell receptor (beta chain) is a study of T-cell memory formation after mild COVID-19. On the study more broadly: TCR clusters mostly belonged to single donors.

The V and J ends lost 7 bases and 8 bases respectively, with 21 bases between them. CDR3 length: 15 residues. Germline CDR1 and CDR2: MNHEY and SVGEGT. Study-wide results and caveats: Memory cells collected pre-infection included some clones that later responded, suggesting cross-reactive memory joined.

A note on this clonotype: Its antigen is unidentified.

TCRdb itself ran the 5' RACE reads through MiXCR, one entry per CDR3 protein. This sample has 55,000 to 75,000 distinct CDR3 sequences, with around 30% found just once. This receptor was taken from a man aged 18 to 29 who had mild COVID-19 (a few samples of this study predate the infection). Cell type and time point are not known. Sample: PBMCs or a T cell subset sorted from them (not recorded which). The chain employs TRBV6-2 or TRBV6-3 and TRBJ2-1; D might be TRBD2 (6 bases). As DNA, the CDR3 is TGTGCCAGCACCCACGTGCGGGAATCCAACGATGAGCAGTTCTTC. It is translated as CASTHVRESNDEQFF.